This TCR beta chain was obtained from a study of tumor-infiltrating lymphocytes in primary liver carcinoma. Overall study context: The patients, men and women alike, were aged 30 to 69 years. Study-wide results and limits: Tumor-adjacent and tumor-blood pairs displayed less overlap than did pairs of tumor regions.

Comments on this clonotype: Its antigen remains unidentified. The junction does not match germline at one end; this may be a read error.

This CDR3 spans 14 amino acids. Germline V gene data show CDR1 as SQVTM and CDR2 as ANQGSEA. Investigators took RNA and DNA out together from about 21-30 mg of unsorted bulk tissue. Synthesis of TCR beta cDNA was carried out from about 0.55 ug total RNA with a constant-region primer. A slightly modified ARM-PCR protocol with three nested multiplex PCR rounds produced these TCR beta libraries. A C-beta reverse primer and TRBV1-TRBV30 forward primers served in each of the first two PCR rounds, at 10 cycles apiece. TCRdb reanalysed the multiplex PCR reads using MiXCR and keeps one entry per CDR3 protein. The data show about 35,000 distinct CDR3 sequences, roughly 74% seen once.

Sequenced: liver tumor tissue from sampling region 4. Documented subset: tumor region T4, right-lateral pole. The receptor comes from a man aged 40-55 years with primary liver carcinoma and hepatitis B virus infection. The chain recombines TRBV29-1 with TRBJ2-7, with 10 bases matching TRBD2. Here the CDR3 reads CSIRTSGRSHEQCF. CDR3 nucleotides: TGCAGCATCCGGACTAGCGGTAGGAGCCACGAGCAGTGCTTC.